Listed below are T cell receptor beta chains from one sample, sequenced in a study of response to subunit inactivated influenza vaccine. TCRdb used MiXCR to reprocess the RT-PCR reads, holding one entry per CDR3 protein. The data show 400,000 to 650,000 distinct CDR3 sequences, approximately 7.8% seen once. Sequenced here: PBMCs from blood, sampled 23 to 25 months after vaccination. All receptors come from a man aged 45 to 75 who received an inactivated influenza vaccine. CDR3s include the opening cysteine and the closing phenylalanine or tryptophan. Fields, in order: D gene, J gene, V gene, clone size, CDR3 DNA, CDR3 protein. The D gene is left open where the match is weak. For some rows the clone size is stated as once, few or many, or as a class when expanded; others skip it.

NA TRBJ1-2 TRBV24-1 few TGTGCCACCAGTGATTTTAAAGACGGGATACACTATGGCTACACCTTC CATSDFKDGIHYGYTF
TRBD1 TRBJ2-1 TRBV6-1 NA TGTGCCAGCAGGGAAGAGTACCGGGACAGAAGGTTCTTC CASREEYRDRRFF
TRBD2 TRBJ2-3 TRBV29-1 NA TGCAGCGTTGGGGGACTAGCGTACAGGGATACGCAGTATTTT CSVGGLAYRDTQYF
NA TRBJ1-1 TRBV11-2 few TGTGCCAGCAGCTTAGGCCAGGTTGACACTGAAGCTTTCTTT CASSLGQVDTEAFF
TRBD1 TRBJ2-3 TRBV27 many TGTGCCAGCAGGGCGACAGGGGGCCGTGATACGCAGTATTTT CASRATGGRDTQYF
NA TRBJ2-3 TRBV20-1 many TGCAGTGCTAGAGATTGGGGAGCAATCACAGATACGCAGTATTTT CSARDWGAITDTQYF
TRBD2 TRBJ2-5 TRBV18 few TGTGCCAGCTCATCGGAGCGGGACGTATATGCGGAGACCCAGTACTTC CASSSERDVYAETQYF
NA TRBJ1-5 TRBV4-3 many TGCGCCAGCAGCCCCCATTTGGGGGCAGGGGATCAGCCCCAGCATTTT CASSPHLGAGDQPQHF
NA TRBJ2-5 TRBV7-2 NA TGTGCCAGCAGCGGGGAGTGGGGCCAAGAGACCCAGTACTTC CASSGEWGQETQYF
TRBD2 TRBJ2-3 TRBV4-2 NA TGTGCCAGCAGCCAAACTATAGCGGGGGGGCCTCAAGATACGCAGTATTTT CASSQTIAGGPQDTQYF
NA TRBJ2-5 TRBV5-8 NA TGTGCCAGCAGCTTGAAAGGGATGAGGGAGACCCAGTACTTC CASSLKGMRETQYF
NA TRBJ2-5 TRBV20-1 few TGCAGTGCTAGAGTTAGTACAGGTTTTAAAGAGACCCAGTACTTC CSARVSTGFKETQYF
TRBD2 TRBJ2-1 TRBV20-1 NA TGCAGTGCTAGTCGCCTAGCGGGAGGGCTTGAAGGGAATGAGCAGTTCTTC CSASRLAGGLEGNEQFF
NA TRBJ1-5 TRBV9 many TGTGCCAGCAGCGTAGCTGGGTCTAGCAATCAGCCCCAGCATTTT CASSVAGSSNQPQHF
NA TRBJ1-2 TRBV14 few TGTGCCAGCAGCTACAGTCCGGAGTATGGCTACACCTTC CASSYSPEYGYTF
NA TRBJ2-7 TRBV15 many TGTGCCACCAGCAGAGATTGGGGCAGTTACGAGCAGTACTTC CATSRDWGSYEQYF
NA TRBJ2-7 TRBV6-1 NA TGTGCCAGCAGCCCACATGTACAGGGTAGGGAGCAGTACTTC CASSPHVQGREQYF
TRBD2 TRBJ2-1 TRBV12-3/TRBV12-4 few TGTGCCAGCAGTATCACAGCGGGAGTTCCGTTCTTC CASSITAGVPFF
NA TRBJ1-4 TRBV4-3 few TGCGCCAGCAGCCAAGTAGCCGCGGGACCTAATGAAAAACTGTTTTTT CASSQVAAGPNEKLFF
NA TRBJ2-5 TRBV10-3 many TGTGCCACCAGCCCGAAAAGCATGGAGACCCAGTACTTC CATSPKSMETQYF
NA TRBJ2-2 TRBV29-1 few TGCAGCGTTGTATTAGGGGAGACCGGGGAGCTGTTTTTT CSVVLGETGELFF
NA TRBJ2-7 TRBV5-1 few TGCGCCAGCACCCCCCCGCCCCCTGGGAACTACGAGCAGTACTTC CASTPPPPGNYEQYF
NA TRBJ2-7 TRBV7-6 few TGTGCCAGCAGTCCCTATAAGGGGTGGGTCTACGAGCAGTACTTC CASSPYKGWVYEQYF
TRBD1 TRBJ2-1 TRBV5-1 many TGCGCCAGCAGCTTGGGGGGACAGGGCCTCAATGAGCAGTTCTTC CASSLGGQGLNEQFF
TRBD2 TRBJ2-5 TRBV28 many TGTGCCAGCAGTTTAAATCTCTGGGACTACCATGGAGAGACCCAGTACTTC CASSLNLWDYHGETQYF
NA TRBJ2-1 TRBV11-1 NA TGTGCCAGCAGCCCACCCCAACCTAGCTCCAGGTACAATGAGCAGTTCTTC CASSPPQPSSRYNEQFF
NA TRBJ1-1 TRBV20-1 many TGCAGTGCGAGACAAGTGAACACTGAAGCTTTCTTT CSARQVNTEAFF
NA TRBJ1-5 TRBV5-1 NA TGCGCCAGCAGCTTGGCCATGAATCAGCCCCAGCATTTT CASSLAMNQPQHF
TRBD1 TRBJ2-1 TRBV7-2 NA TGTGCCAGCAGCTCGCAGGGACAGGGGGCCAATGAGCAGTTCTTC CASSSQGQGANEQFF
NA TRBJ2-3 TRBV7-2 few TGTGCCAGCAGGGGACTGACAGGGAAAGATACGCAGTATTTT CASRGLTGKDTQYF
TRBD2 TRBJ2-2 TRBV5-6 NA TGTGCCAGCAGCCGCGGACTAGCGGCGAACACCGGGGAGCTGTTTTTT CASSRGLAANTGELFF
TRBD1 TRBJ2-3 TRBV28 NA TGTGCCAGCAAGGGAGGACAGGGCGTCACAGATACGCAGTATTTT CASKGGQGVTDTQYF
NA TRBJ1-3 TRBV7-8 NA TGTGCCAGCAGCTTAGGGGCCACAAGGTTAAACACCATATATTTT CASSLGATRLNTIYF
NA TRBJ2-1 TRBV11-3 NA TGTGCCAGCAGCTCCCGGGGCAGATACAATGAGCAGTTCTTT CASSSRGRYNEQFF
NA TRBJ1-2 TRBV20-1 few TGCAGTGCTAGGAATCGGTTGGGCAGTATCCCCTTC CSARNRLGSIPF
NA TRBJ2-2 TRBV14 NA TGTGCCAGCAGCCAAGATGGAGGGGATCCGGACACCGGGGAGCTGTTTTTT CASSQDGGDPDTGELFF
NA TRBJ2-1 TRBV2 NA TGTGCCAGCACCCTATCCGGGACACTCTCCTACAATGAGCAGTTCTTC CASTLSGTLSYNEQFF
TRBD1 TRBJ1-2 TRBV5-5 many TGTGCCAGCAGCTGGACAGGGGGCGAGTCCTATGGCTACACCTTC CASSWTGGESYGYTF
NA TRBJ2-5 TRBV10-3 NA TGTGCCATTCAGGTGGCGGTAGGAGAGACCCAGTACTTC CAIQVAVGETQYF
NA TRBJ1-2 TRBV7-2 NA TGTGCCAGCAGCTTAGGGGCCAGAAACTATGGCTACACCTTC CASSLGARNYGYTF
NA TRBJ1-1 TRBV5-1 many TGCGCCAGCAGCTCGCTCCCCTCAACGAACACTGAAGCTTTCTTT CASSSLPSTNTEAFF
NA TRBJ2-3 TRBV27 few TGTGCCAGCAGTTATTACAACACAGATACGCAGTATTTT CASSYYNTDTQYF
NA TRBJ2-7 TRBV5-6 few TGTGCCAGCAGCTCGTTGATCACGATCAATTACGAGCAGTACTTC CASSSLITINYEQYF
TRBD2 TRBJ2-1 TRBV20-1 NA TGCAGTGCTAGAGACTGGACTAGCGGACGCAATGAGCAGTTCTTC CSARDWTSGRNEQFF
NA TRBJ1-6 TRBV5-6 few TGTGCCAGCAGCCCGGGCCTCGGGGATTCACCCCTCCACTTT CASSPGLGDSPLHF
TRBD1 TRBJ1-3 TRBV5-1 NA TGCGCCAGCAGCTTGGGGCGGTTACAGGGGCGATTCTCTGGAAACACCATATATTTT CASSLGRLQGRFSGNTIYF
NA TRBJ2-5 TRBV4-2 many TGTGCCAGCAGTCAGACTCAAGAGACCCAGTACTTC CASSQTQETQYF